This TCR beta chain was obtained from a study of OX40 agonist ivuxolimab in advanced cancers. Method: immunoSEQ multiplex PCR; TCRdb's copy keeps in-frame clones and lacks some. The table lists fewer than 85,000 clones, approximately 91% of them singletons, with approximately 0.67% in the top ten. This CDR3 has 16 amino acids. In germline, CDR1 is LNHDA, CDR2 SQIVND (reference sequence). Trimming took 6 bases from V and 1 from J; bases not matched to a gene: 7. The material was CD4+ or CD8+ T cells sorted from blood, obtained in a trial of the OX40 agonist ivuxolimab. This receptor was identified in an adult with an advanced solid tumor such as melanoma, head and neck, liver or kidney cancer. The chain is built from TRBV19 and TRBJ1-1; TRBD1 matches 11 bases. CDR3 in amino acids: CASRLDRGPPNTEAFF. The CDR3 DNA reads as TGTGCCAGTAGATTGGACAGGGGGCCCCCGAACACTGAAGCTTTCTTT.